These 3 T cell receptor beta chains share one sample of origin, sequenced in a study of glioma-infiltrating T cells after dendritic cell vaccination. Specified time point: after dendritic cell vaccination, including at tumor progression/relapse. Here immunoSEQ multiplex PCR was the method, and the copy in TCRdb shows in-frame clones only, minus some. The sample holds about 87,000 clones, roughly 80% seen once. Sequenced here: blood, sampled after dendritic cell vaccination. The receptors here all came from a human donor with glioblastoma.

The sample holds one count of this clone. V usage is TRBV10-3 and J usage is TRBJ1-2, with a tentative D call TRBD1 (5 bases). The CDR3 is made up of 12 amino acids. CDR1 and CDR2 from the germline V gene are ENHRY and SYGVKD. V lost 0 bases, J lost 14 bases, and 13 bases lay in between. The CDR3 reads CAISESDSQWTF. The CDR3 nucleotides read TGTGCCATCAGTGAGTCCGACAGCCAGTGGACCTTC.

The chain employs TRBV5-4 and TRBJ1-1, with 8 bases that match TRBD1. The V gene end was trimmed by 4 bases and the J gene end by 0 bases; junction bases not matched to a gene: 2. CDR1 is SGHNT and CDR2 is YYREEE in the germline V gene (reference sequence). The CDR3 spans 14 residues. CDR3 nucleotide sequence: TGTGCCAGCAGCCCAGGGGGCATGAACACTGAAGCTTTCTTT. Amino acid sequence: CASSPGGMNTEAFF.

The rearrangement links TRBV5-1 to TRBJ1-6; 7 bases fit TRBD1. V was pared by 3 bases and J by 6 bases, with 3 bases of the junction left unmatched. CDR3 size: 14 residues. Germline values: CDR1 SGHRS, CDR2 YFSETQ. The CDR3 sequence: CASSSGTANSPLHF. CDR3 coding DNA: TGCGCCAGCAGCTCCGGGACAGCTAATTCACCCCTCCACTTT.